The TCR beta chain under discussion was sequenced for a study of cytomegalovirus exposure and HLA in healthy donors. PCR involved 60 Vbeta and 13 Jbeta primers. Profiling relied on immunoSEQ multiplex PCR, and the TCRdb table lists in-frame clones only, not all of them. Among about 120,000 clones listed, approximately 79% were seen once. The germline V and J ends were trimmed by 7 bases and 6 bases, with 24 bases remaining between them. The CDR3 covers 16 residues. CDR1 SQVTM and CDR2 ANQGSEA come from the germline V gene. As for this clone: The antigen remains undetermined.

Overall study results and limits: Earlier analysis yielded a pattern in which most TCR beta V segments were productive about 90% or about 30% of the time. Later analysis found that TCR beta chains associated with HLA were more clonally expanded than other, equally common chains. Analyzed later, most CMV-associated TCR beta chains appeared HLA-restricted.

The rearrangement joins TRBV29-1 to TRBJ2-2; D is uncertain. The sequencing sample was made of PBMCs. This clonotype was obtained from a man in his fifties or sixties in good health and CMV-seropositive. Here the CDR3 DNA reads TGCAGCGCCTCCCGCGACATCTACCCCACGTCCGGGGAGCTGTTTTTT. Protein: CSASRDIYPTSGELFF.